The 17 T cell receptor beta chains below come from one sample, sequenced in a study of cytomegalovirus exposure and HLA in healthy donors. In the PCR, 60 Vbeta and 13 Jbeta primers were used. Measured with immunoSEQ multiplex PCR; TCRdb has only the in-frame clones, and not every one. The repertoire holds about 89,000 clones, 85% seen once, with 7% to 8.5% in the top ten. Material: PBMCs. These receptors were taken from a man between 35 and 55 years old in good health and CMV-seropositive.

The CDR3 region has the DNA TGTGCCAGCAGTGATGTAGTTCAAGAGACCCAGTACTTC. Translation: CASSDVVQETQYF. The chain combines TRBV25-1 with TRBJ2-5; no definite D call. This CDR3 has 13 amino acids. V lost 3 bases and J lost 2, with 7 bases in between. The germline V gene has CDR1 MGHDK and CDR2 SYGVNS.

This clone was picked up one time. The V and J genes are TRBV28 and TRBJ1-5; 9 bases agree with TRBD1. After removal of 8 bases from V and 2 bases from J, the junction contained 7 bases not matched to a gene. This CDR3 has 15 amino acids. CDR1 and CDR2 from the germline V gene are MDHEN and SYDVKM. In DNA form, the CDR3 reads TGTGCCAGCGGCAGACAGGGGGGTGGCAATCAGCCCCAGCATTTT. Its protein product is CASGRQGGGNQPQHF.

The chain joins TRBV7-9 to TRBJ1-2, with TRBD1 identical over 8 bases. The V gene end was trimmed by 0 bases and the J gene end by 4 bases; junction bases not matched to a gene: 4. The length of the CDR3 is 15 residues. Germline V gives CDR1 SEHNR, CDR2 FQNEAQ (reference sequence). This chain's CDR3 is CASSLAGTGPYGYTF. CDR3 in DNA: TGTGCCAGCAGCTTAGCCGGGACAGGACCCTATGGCTACACCTTC.

This chain links TRBV14 with TRBJ2-7; perhaps TRBD2 as D (6 bases). Germline V gene data show CDR1 as SGHDN and CDR2 as FVKESK. Trimming left V 1 base short and J 2 bases short, with 12 bases between. The CDR3 is 15 residues long. This CDR3 reads CASSQVGERAYEQYF. The CDR3 coding sequence is TGTGCCAGCAGCCAAGTAGGCGAGCGGGCCTACGAGCAGTACTTC.

This clone was seen once. The chain recombines TRBV28 with TRBJ2-1, with D perhaps matching TRBD1 (5 bases). Trimming took off 4 bases at V and 4 bases at J, with 17 bases between the two ends. The CDR3 contains 16 residues. Germline lookup yields CDR1 MDHEN and CDR2 SYDVKM. The CDR3 bases are TGTGCCAGCAGTTACCCTCTTTTGCAGGGTTACAATGAGCAGTTCTTC. Encoded protein: CASSYPLLQGYNEQFF. Combining the CDR3 with reference TRBV28 and TRBJ2-1 gives the whole variable domain DVKVTQSSRYLVKRTGEKVFLECVQDMDHENMFWYRQDPGLGLRLIYFSYDVKMKEKGDIPEGYSVSREKKERFSLILESASTNQTSMYLCASSYPLLQGYNEQFFGPGTRLTVL.

The CDR3 is CASTETAGGNEAFF. The CDR3 region has the DNA TGTGCCAGCACCGAGACAGCGGGCGGGAATGAAGCTTTCTTT. The rearrangement links TRBV5-6 to TRBJ1-1; TRBD1 might be the D (5 bases). The CDR3 extends over 14 amino acids. The ends were cut back, 6 bases at V and 7 bases at J, with 19 bases in the middle. Per the germline V gene, CDR1 is SGHDT and CDR2 is YYEEEE. The whole variable domain, filled in from reference TRBV5-6 and TRBJ1-1, reads DAGVTQSPTHLIKTRGQQVTLRCSPKSGHDTVSWYQQALGQGPQFIFQYYEEEERQRGNFPDRFSGHQFPNYSSELNVNALLLGDSALYLCASTETAGGNEAFFGQGTRLTVV.

The rearrangement uses TRBV19 and TRBJ2-5, with 7 bases lining up with TRBD2. V lost 1 base and J lost 5; bases outside the gene matches: 7. This CDR3 contains 15 residues. CDR1 and CDR2 (germline): LNHDA, SQIVND (reference sequence). The CDR3 DNA is TGTGCCAGTAGTATAGCGGGGGGTCCCGGGGAGACCCAGTACTTC. Its protein product is CASSIAGGPGETQYF.

J is TRBJ2-5 and V is TRBV7-3, with D possibly being TRBD2 (5 bases). The V gene lost 5 bases and the J gene lost 1 base, with 17 bases spanning the gap. From germline, CDR1 is SGHTA and CDR2 FQGTGA. The CDR3 length is 16 residues. The DNA for the CDR3 is TGTGCCAGCAGCGATAAGGCGGCGGGCAGCCAAGAGACCCAGTACTTC. Translation gives CASSDKAAGSQETQYF.

A single count supports this clone. This rearrangement joins TRBV5-5 to TRBJ2-3; no clear D. The V gene's germline CDR1 is SGHKS and CDR2 YYEKEE (reference sequence). The V end was cut by 3 bases, the J end by 9 bases, with 11 bases between. The CDR3 covers 12 residues. CDR3 nucleotides: TGTGCCAGCAGCTCCCCGTTTGAGACGCAGTATTTT. It encodes CASSSPFETQYF.

The chain combines TRBV6-5 with TRBJ2-1, with D perhaps matching TRBD2 (7 bases). Per germline, CDR1 MNHEY and CDR2 SVGAGI. This CDR3 contains 14 residues. The V end lost 10 bases, the J end lost 3 bases, and 16 bases lay between the germline ends. CDR3 sequence (DNA): TGTGCCACCCAACGGGGGGCGCACTACAATGAGCAGTTCTTC. Protein sequence: CATQRGAHYNEQFF.

The chain carries TRBV10-3 and TRBJ1-5; D uncertain. This CDR3 contains 10 residues. Germline CDR1 reads ENHRY; CDR2 reads SYGVKD. The V gene lost 5 bases and the J gene lost 9 bases, with 5 bases spanning the gap. The CDR3 nucleotides are TGTGCCATCAGTCCCTGGCCCCAGCATTTT. Translated: CAISPWPQHF.

The chain recombines TRBV28 with TRBJ2-1, with 11 bases that match TRBD2. The CDR3 totals 15 residues. Germline V gene data show CDR1 as MDHEN and CDR2 as SYDVKM. The V segment lost 5 bases and the J segment 7 bases; nucleotides outside the gene matches: 7. CDR3 region: CASSPQLAGVNEQFF. The CDR3 nucleotides read TGTGCCAGCAGTCCCCAACTAGCGGGGGTAAATGAGCAGTTCTTC.

This clone was detected only once. The chain uses TRBV18 and TRBJ2-1, with D maybe TRBD1 (5 bases). CDR3 length: 17 amino acids. V was trimmed by 3 bases and J by 0 bases, leaving 15 bases between them. Germline CDR1 KGHSH, CDR2 LQKENI. The CDR3 DNA reads as TGTGCCAGCTCACCGCGGACACTCCAAACCTCCTACAATGAGCAGTTCTTC. Its protein is CASSPRTLQTSYNEQFF.

This sequence joins TRBV7-6 and TRBJ2-5; D possibly corresponds to TRBD1 (6 bases). Trimming stripped 4 bases from V and 3 bases from J, with 21 bases between. The CDR3 length is 17 residues. Germline values: CDR1 SGHVS, CDR2 FNYEAQ. The CDR3 DNA follows: TGTGCCAGCAGCTCCCACCAAGGGGGTTCCATCGAAGAGACCCAGTACTTC. Translating it yields CASSSHQGGSIEETQYF.

This chain uses TRBV6-1 with TRBJ2-1, with TRBD1 matching 7 bases. CDR1 and CDR2 (germline): MNHNS, SASEGT. V trimming: 8 bases; J trimming: 10 bases; junction bases outside the gene matches: 11. The CDR3 covers 13 residues. The CDR3 reads CASGTAARGEQFF. For the CDR3, the DNA is TGTGCCAGCGGAACGGCGGCCAGGGGGGAGCAGTTCTTC.

This clone was counted once. The gene calls are TRBV6-1 and TRBJ2-7; TRBD1 aligns across 7 bases. Trimming cost V 5 bases and J 2 bases; bases outside gene matches: 6. The length of the CDR3 is 14 residues. Per the germline V gene, CDR1 is MNHNS and CDR2 is SASEGT. CDR3 in amino acids: CASSLGQVPYEQYF. The CDR3 DNA follows: TGTGCCAGCAGTCTCGGACAGGTTCCCTACGAGCAGTACTTC.

The CDR3 DNA sequence: TGCGCCAGCAGCCATATGGCAGGGGGCACAGATACGCAGTATTTT. Its protein product is CASSHMAGGTDTQYF. The rearrangement uses TRBV4-1 and TRBJ2-3, with a weak D call TRBD1 (6 bases). This CDR3 spans 15 amino acids. The germline V and J ends were trimmed by 3 bases and 1 base, with 11 bases remaining between them. Germline V gives CDR1 MGHRA, CDR2 YSYEKL.